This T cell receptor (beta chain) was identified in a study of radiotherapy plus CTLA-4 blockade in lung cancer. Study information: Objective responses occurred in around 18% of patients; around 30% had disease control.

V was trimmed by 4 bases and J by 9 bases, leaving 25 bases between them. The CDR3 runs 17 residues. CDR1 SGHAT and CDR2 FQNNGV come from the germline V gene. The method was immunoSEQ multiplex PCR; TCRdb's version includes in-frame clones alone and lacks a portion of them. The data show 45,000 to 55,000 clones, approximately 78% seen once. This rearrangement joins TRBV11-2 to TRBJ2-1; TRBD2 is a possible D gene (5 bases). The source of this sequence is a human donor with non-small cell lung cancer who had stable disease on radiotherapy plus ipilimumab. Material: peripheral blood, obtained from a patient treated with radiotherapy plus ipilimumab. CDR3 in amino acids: CASSSICWLGLSPEQFF. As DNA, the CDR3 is TGTGCCAGCAGCTCGATCTGTTGGCTAGGACTTTCCCCTGAGCAGTTCTTC.